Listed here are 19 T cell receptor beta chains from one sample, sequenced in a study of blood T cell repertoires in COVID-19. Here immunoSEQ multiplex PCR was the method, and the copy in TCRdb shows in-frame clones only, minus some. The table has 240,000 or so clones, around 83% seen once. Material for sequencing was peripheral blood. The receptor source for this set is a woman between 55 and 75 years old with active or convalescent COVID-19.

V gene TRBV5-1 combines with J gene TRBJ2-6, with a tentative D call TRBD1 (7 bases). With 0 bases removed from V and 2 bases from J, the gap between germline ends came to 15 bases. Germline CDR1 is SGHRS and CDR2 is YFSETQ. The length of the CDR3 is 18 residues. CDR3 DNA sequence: TGCGCCAGCAGCTTGGGTGCAGGGGGGATGGCTGGGGCCAACGTCCTGACTTTC. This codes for CASSLGAGGMAGANVLTF.

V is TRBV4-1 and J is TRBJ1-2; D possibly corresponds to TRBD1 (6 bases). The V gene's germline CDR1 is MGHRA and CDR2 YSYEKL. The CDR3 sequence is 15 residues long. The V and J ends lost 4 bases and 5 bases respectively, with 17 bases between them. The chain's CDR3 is CASSLGGAVGYGYTF. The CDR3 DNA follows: TGCGCCAGCAGCCTGGGGGGGGCGGTTGGATATGGCTACACCTTC.

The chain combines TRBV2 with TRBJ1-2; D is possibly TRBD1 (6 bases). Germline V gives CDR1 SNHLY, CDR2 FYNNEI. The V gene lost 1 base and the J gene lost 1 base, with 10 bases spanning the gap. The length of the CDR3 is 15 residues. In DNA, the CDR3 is TGTGCCAGCAGTGAAGGTTCAGGGGTTAACTATGGCTACACCTTC. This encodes CASSEGSGVNYGYTF.

CDR3 amino acids: CASSQVQDIYGYTF. The CDR3 nucleotides are TGTGCCAGCAGCCAAGTACAGGACATCTATGGCTACACCTTC. The genes are TRBV14 and TRBJ1-2; TRBD1 might be the D (5 bases). The CDR3 is 14 amino acids. CDR1 SGHDN and CDR2 FVKESK come from the germline V gene. With 1 base removed from V and 4 bases from J, the gap between germline ends came to 10 bases. The full variable domain, in which reference TRBV14 and TRBJ1-2 provide the parts outside the CDR3, is EAGVTQFPSHSVIEKGQTVTLRCDPISGHDNLYWYRRVMGKEIKFLLHFVKESKQDESGMPNNRFLAERTGGTYSTLKVQPAELEDSGVYFCASSQVQDIYGYTFGSGTRLTVV.

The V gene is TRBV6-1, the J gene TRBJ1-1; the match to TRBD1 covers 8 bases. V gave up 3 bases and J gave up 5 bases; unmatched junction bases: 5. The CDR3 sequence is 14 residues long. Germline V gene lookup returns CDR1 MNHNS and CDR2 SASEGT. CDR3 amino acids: CASSDRGRLTEAFF. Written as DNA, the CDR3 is TGTGCCAGCAGTGACAGGGGGCGCTTAACTGAAGCTTTCTTT.

The CDR3 loop reads CASSPVSGGDNEQFF. In nucleotides, the CDR3 is TGTGCCAGCAGCCCAGTTAGCGGGGGGGACAATGAGCAGTTCTTC. The chain uses TRBV7-9 and TRBJ2-1, with 11 bases aligning to TRBD2. The CDR3 is made up of 15 amino acids. From germline, CDR1 is SEHNR and CDR2 FQNEAQ (reference sequence). J lost 5 bases, V lost 5 bases, and 5 bases had no gene match.

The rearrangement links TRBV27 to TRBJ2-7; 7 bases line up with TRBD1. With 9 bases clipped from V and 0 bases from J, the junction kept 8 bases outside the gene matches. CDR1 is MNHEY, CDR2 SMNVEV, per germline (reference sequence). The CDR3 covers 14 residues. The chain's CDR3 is CASSRQGPSYEQYF. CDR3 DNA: TGTGCCAGTAGCCGACAGGGACCCTCCTACGAGCAGTACTTC.

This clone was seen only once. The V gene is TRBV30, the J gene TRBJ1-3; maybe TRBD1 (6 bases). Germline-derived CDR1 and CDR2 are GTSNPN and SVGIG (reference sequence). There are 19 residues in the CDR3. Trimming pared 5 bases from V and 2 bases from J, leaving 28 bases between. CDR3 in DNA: TGTGCCTGGGAAAGTTCGACAGGTTTGGGTTTAACGGCTGGAAACACCATATATTTT. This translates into CAWESSTGLGLTAGNTIYF.

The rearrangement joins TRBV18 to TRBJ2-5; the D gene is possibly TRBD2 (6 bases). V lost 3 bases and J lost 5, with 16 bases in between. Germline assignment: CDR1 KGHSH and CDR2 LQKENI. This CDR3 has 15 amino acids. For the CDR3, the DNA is TGTGCCAGCTCACCCGGGCTAGCGCGGAGGGAGACCCAGTACTTC. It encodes CASSPGLARRETQYF.

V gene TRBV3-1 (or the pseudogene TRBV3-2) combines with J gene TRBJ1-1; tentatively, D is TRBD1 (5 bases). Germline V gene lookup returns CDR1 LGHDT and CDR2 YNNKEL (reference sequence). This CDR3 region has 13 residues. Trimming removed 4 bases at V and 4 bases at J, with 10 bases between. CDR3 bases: TGTGCCAGCAGCCTCGGGGGGGGCACTGAAGCTTTCTTT. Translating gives CASSLGGGTEAFF.

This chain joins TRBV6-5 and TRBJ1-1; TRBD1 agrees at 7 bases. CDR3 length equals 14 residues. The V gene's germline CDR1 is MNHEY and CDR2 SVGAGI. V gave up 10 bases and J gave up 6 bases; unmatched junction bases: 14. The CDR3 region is CAIRQGGARAEAFF. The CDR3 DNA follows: TGTGCCATTCGACAGGGTGGAGCTAGGGCTGAAGCTTTCTTT.

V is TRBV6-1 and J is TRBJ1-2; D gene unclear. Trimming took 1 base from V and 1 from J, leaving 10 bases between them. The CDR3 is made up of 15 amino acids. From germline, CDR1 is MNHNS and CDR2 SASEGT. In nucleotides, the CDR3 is TGTGCCAGCAGTGAAGGGGCAGCCATTAACTATGGCTACACCTTC. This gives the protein CASSEGAAINYGYTF.

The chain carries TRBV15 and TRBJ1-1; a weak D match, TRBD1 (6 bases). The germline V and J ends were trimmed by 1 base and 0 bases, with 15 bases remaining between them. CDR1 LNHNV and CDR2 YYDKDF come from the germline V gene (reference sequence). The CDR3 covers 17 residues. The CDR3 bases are TGTGCCACCAGCAGAGGGACAGCCATTTATATGAACACTGAAGCTTTCTTT. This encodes CATSRGTAIYMNTEAFF.

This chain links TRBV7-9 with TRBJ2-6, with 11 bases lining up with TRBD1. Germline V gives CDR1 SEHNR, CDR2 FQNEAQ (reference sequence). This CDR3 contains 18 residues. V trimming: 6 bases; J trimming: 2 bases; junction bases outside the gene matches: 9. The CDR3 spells CASSPGQGVPPGANVLTF. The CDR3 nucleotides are TGTGCCAGCAGTCCGGGACAGGGGGTTCCTCCTGGGGCCAACGTCCTGACTTTC.

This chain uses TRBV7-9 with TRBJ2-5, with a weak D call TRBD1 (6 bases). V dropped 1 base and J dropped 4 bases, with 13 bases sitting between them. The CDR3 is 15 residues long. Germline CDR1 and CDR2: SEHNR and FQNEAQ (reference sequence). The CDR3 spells CASSLVGRGAETQYF. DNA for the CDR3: TGTGCCAGCAGCTTAGTGGGCAGGGGCGCAGAGACCCAGTACTTC.

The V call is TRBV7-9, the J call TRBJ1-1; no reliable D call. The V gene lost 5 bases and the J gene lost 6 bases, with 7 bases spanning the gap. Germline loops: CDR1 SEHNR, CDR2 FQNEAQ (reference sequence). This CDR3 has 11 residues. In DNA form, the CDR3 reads TGTGCCAGCAGCCGGGTGCCTGAAGCTTTCTTT. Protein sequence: CASSRVPEAFF.

CDR3 nucleotide sequence: TGTGCCAGCAGCCCGGCGGGCCGGGGTGAAGCTTTCTTT. It encodes CASSPAGRGEAFF. The chain carries TRBV6-2 or TRBV6-3 and TRBJ1-1, with D unclear. The V gene's germline CDR1 is MNHEY and CDR2 SVGEGT. This CDR3 contains 13 residues. V lost 6 bases and J 7 bases, leaving 15 bases between the germline ends.

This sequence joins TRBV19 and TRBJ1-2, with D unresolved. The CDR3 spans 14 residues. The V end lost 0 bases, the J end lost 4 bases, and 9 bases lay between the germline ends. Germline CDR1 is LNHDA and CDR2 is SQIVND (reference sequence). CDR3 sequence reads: CASSIDQRSYGYTF. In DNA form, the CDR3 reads TGTGCCAGTAGTATAGATCAGAGGAGCTATGGCTACACCTTC.

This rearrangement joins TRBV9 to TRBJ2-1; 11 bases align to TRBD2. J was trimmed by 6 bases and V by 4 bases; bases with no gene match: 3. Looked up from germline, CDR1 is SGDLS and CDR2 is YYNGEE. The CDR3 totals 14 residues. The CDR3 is CASSSGLAGNEQFF. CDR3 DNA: TGTGCCAGCAGCTCCGGACTAGCGGGCAATGAGCAGTTCTTC.